The 26 T cell receptor beta chains below all came from one sample that was sequenced in a study of blood T cell repertoires in COVID-19. The table came from immunoSEQ multiplex PCR; TCRdb's copy has only in-frame clones and leaves some out. The table shows fewer than 140,000 clones, with roughly two thirds occurring only once. The specimen was peripheral blood. Receptors originate from a human donor with acute or convalescent COVID-19. The donor label of this sample is uncertain.

The rearrangement links TRBV14 to TRBJ2-1; a possible D gene is TRBD1 (6 bases). The CDR3 totals 15 residues. Germline V gene sequence: CDR1 SGHDN, CDR2 FVKESK. The ends were cut back, 6 bases at V and 7 bases at J, with 19 bases in the middle. The CDR3 nucleotides read TGTGCCAGCAGAAAGTGGCAGGGGATTAATAATGAGCAGTTCTTC. Translated: CASRKWQGINNEQFF.

The V and J genes are TRBV3-1 (or the pseudogene TRBV3-2) and TRBJ1-5; D remains unclear. CDR3 length: 12 residues. CDR1 is LGHDT, CDR2 YNNKEL, per germline (reference sequence). V shed 3 bases and J shed 11 bases, with 11 bases lying between them. Here the CDR3 DNA reads TGTGCCAGCAGCCAGGGGTCGGGGTCCCAGCATTTT. As protein: CASSQGSGSQHF.

This clone appeared a few times. The V gene is TRBV9, the J gene TRBJ2-1; 9 nucleotides line up with TRBD1. The germline CDR1 and CDR2 sequences are SGDLS and YYNGEE. The CDR3 runs to 15 residues. Unmatched junction bases numbered 11, after V lost 3 bases and J lost 10 bases. CDR3 sequence reads: CASSGRGQGHEEQFF. DNA of the CDR3: TGTGCCAGCAGCGGGAGGGGACAGGGCCATGAAGAGCAGTTCTTC. The variable domain in full, with the rest retrieved from reference TRBV9 and TRBJ2-1, is DSGVTQTPKHLITATGQRVTLRCSPRSGDLSVYWYQQSLDQGLQFLIQYYNGEERAKGNILERFSAQQFPDLHSELNLSSLELGDSALYFCASSGRGQGHEEQFFGPGTRLTVL.

Details on this clone: Other nucleotide sequences in the sample specify the same CDR3. The V and J genes are TRBV18 and TRBJ2-3, with D unclear. V shed 2 bases and J shed 0 bases, with 9 bases lying between them. Germline V gene lookup returns CDR1 KGHSH and CDR2 LQKENI. The CDR3 consists of 15 residues. CDR3 bases: TGTGCCAGCTCACCAGAGTACCTTAGCACAGATACGCAGTATTTT. Encoded protein: CASSPEYLSTDTQYF.

J is TRBJ2-7 and V is TRBV20-1; 9 nucleotides match TRBD1. The germline V gene has CDR1 DFQATT and CDR2 SNEGSKA (reference sequence). J lost 1 base, V lost 3 bases, and 4 bases had no gene match. The CDR3 extends over 14 amino acids. The CDR3 reads CSASHRGLSYEQYF. CDR3 nucleotides: TGCAGTGCTAGTCACAGGGGGCTTTCCTACGAGCAGTACTTC.

The chain links TRBV3-1 (or the pseudogene TRBV3-2) to TRBJ2-1; 10 bases line up with TRBD1. With 4 bases clipped from V and 2 bases from J, the junction kept 2 bases outside the gene matches. Germline-derived CDR1 and CDR2 are LGHDT and YNNKEL (reference sequence). This CDR3 has 15 residues. The CDR3 bases are TGTGCCAGCAGCCCCGGGACAGGGGCCTACAATGAGCAGTTCTTC. Translating gives CASSPGTGAYNEQFF.

Here the CDR3 reads CASEETSGEQFF. In nucleotides, the CDR3 is TGTGCCAGCGAGGAGACTAGCGGTGAGCAGTTCTTC. The chain employs TRBV11-1 and TRBJ2-1; 9 nucleotides agree with TRBD2. Germline V gene sequence: CDR1 SGHAT, CDR2 FQDESV (reference sequence). The length of the CDR3 is 12 residues. The V gene end was trimmed by 8 bases and the J gene end by 9 bases; junction bases not matched to a gene: 5. Full variable domain (rest looked up from reference TRBV11-1 and TRBJ2-1): EAEVAQSPRYKITEKSQAVAFWCDPISGHATLYWYRQILGQGPELLVQFQDESVVDDSQLPKDRFSAERLKGVDSTLKIQPAELGDSAMYLCASEETSGEQFFGPGTRLTVL.

The CDR3 protein is CASSLMGQGGEQYF. CDR3 sequence (DNA): TGCGCCAGCAGCTTGATGGGACAGGGAGGCGAGCAGTACTTC. This chain connects TRBV5-1 to TRBJ2-7; TRBD1 matches at 9 bases. From germline, CDR1 is SGHRS and CDR2 YFSETQ. The CDR3 has 14 residues. V was clipped by 1 base and J by 6 bases; unmatched bases: 5.

This chain links TRBV24-1 with TRBJ2-2; 7 bases agree with TRBD2. The CDR3 totals 14 residues. Germline V CDR1 and CDR2: KGHDR, SFDVKD. Trimming removed 5 bases from V and 6 bases from J; junction bases left unmatched: 5. The CDR3 spells CATSAWGGSGELFF. DNA for the CDR3: TGTGCCACCAGTGCCTGGGGGGGGTCCGGGGAGCTGTTTTTT.

This clone was seen a single time. CDR3 nucleotides: TGTGCCAGCAGCCTACAGCCGGAAGGGGCATCACCCCTCCACTTT. Translating gives CASSLQPEGASPLHF. V is TRBV5-5 and J is TRBJ1-6, with D tentatively TRBD1 (5 bases). Germline V lookup: CDR1 SGHKS, CDR2 YYEKEE (reference sequence). CDR3 length: 15 residues. V gave up 4 bases and J gave up 10 bases, with 18 bases separating them.

The chain couples TRBV10-3 to TRBJ1-3; no firm D call. Germline assignment: CDR1 ENHRY and CDR2 SYGVKD. V lost 0 bases and J 0 bases, leaving 9 bases between the germline ends. The CDR3 is 16 residues long. The CDR3 here is CAISESRGFSGNTIYF. CDR3 DNA sequence: TGTGCCATCAGTGAGTCGCGGGGATTCTCTGGAAACACCATATATTTT.

The CDR3 sequence: CASSQEGWGRTQYF. CDR3 coding DNA: TGTGCCAGCAGCCAGGAGGGGTGGGGACGGACCCAGTACTTC. J is TRBJ2-5 and V is TRBV14, with D tentatively TRBD2 (6 bases). CDR3 size: 14 residues. Germline CDR1 SGHDN, CDR2 FVKESK. The germline V and J ends were trimmed by 3 bases and 7 bases, with 15 bases remaining between them. Full variable domain (rest looked up from reference TRBV14 and TRBJ2-5): EAGVTQFPSHSVIEKGQTVTLRCDPISGHDNLYWYRRVMGKEIKFLLHFVKESKQDESGMPNNRFLAERTGGTYSTLKVQPAELEDSGVYFCASSQEGWGRTQYFGPGTRLLVL.

The rearrangement joins TRBV3-1 (or the pseudogene TRBV3-2) to TRBJ2-7, with a possible D match to TRBD1 (6 bases). The CDR3 has 14 amino acids. Germline assignment: CDR1 LGHDT and CDR2 YNNKEL (reference sequence). V was pared by 4 bases and J by 6 bases, with 16 bases between. The CDR3, as DNA: TGTGCCAGCAGCCTTGGGACACCTTCGTCCGAGCAGTACGTC. This encodes CASSLGTPSSEQYV.

In this sample, this clone turned up many times. This chain uses TRBV7-9 with TRBJ2-7; D perhaps matches TRBD2 (5 bases). CDR3 size: 14 residues. Trimming left V 2 bases short and J 1 base short, with 9 bases between. Germline V gene data show CDR1 as SEHNR and CDR2 as FQNEAQ (reference sequence). The CDR3 DNA is TGTGCCAGCAGCTTAAACGGAGGATCCTACGAGCAGTACGTC. This codes for CASSLNGGSYEQYV.

The gene calls are TRBV30 and TRBJ1-6; a possible D gene is TRBD1 (6 bases). The CDR3 spans 15 residues. Trimming left V 2 bases short and J 2 bases short, with 10 bases between. Germline CDR1 GTSNPN, CDR2 SVGIG (reference sequence). The CDR3 protein is CAWSTGRAYNSPLHF. The DNA of the CDR3 is TGTGCCTGGAGTACAGGGAGAGCCTATAATTCACCCCTCCACTTT.

The CDR3 here is CASSSFGQGSYEQYV. DNA of the CDR3: TGTGCCAGCAGTTCCTTTGGACAGGGGAGCTACGAGCAGTACGTC. The chain uses TRBV6-2 or TRBV6-3 and TRBJ2-7; TRBD1 matches at 9 bases. The length of the CDR3 is 15 residues. V shed 4 bases, J shed 3 bases, and the junction held 7 bases outside the gene matches. Germline CDR1 MNHEY, CDR2 SVGEGT.

This clone came up a few times. The chain joins TRBV4-1 to TRBJ2-3; D call uncertain. Germline CDR1 is MGHRA and CDR2 is YSYEKL. The CDR3 runs to 14 residues. The V end lost 1 base, the J end lost 2 bases, and 7 bases lay between the germline ends. CDR3 loop: CASSQGGLTDTQYF. In DNA, the CDR3 is TGCGCCAGCAGCCAAGGAGGCCTCACAGATACGCAGTATTTT.

In this sample, this clone turned up a few times. This sample also contains other DNA sequences that code for the same CDR3. This chain links TRBV24-1 with TRBJ1-2, with 9 bases fitting TRBD1. Germline CDR1 is KGHDR and CDR2 is SFDVKD. This CDR3 has 15 amino acids. Germline trimming cut 4 bases from V and 5 bases from J; bases unmatched to any gene: 7. The CDR3: CATSDRTGAIYGYTF. The CDR3, as DNA: TGTGCCACCAGTGACAGGACAGGGGCAATTTATGGCTACACCTTC.

This clone was picked up a small number of times. V and J are TRBV7-9 and TRBJ1-1; D is perhaps TRBD1 (5 bases). Germline lookup yields CDR1 SEHNR and CDR2 FQNEAQ (reference sequence). The CDR3 covers 13 residues. Between the trimmed V and J ends, which lost 5 bases and 1 base, there was a span of 8 bases. The CDR3 spells CASSVTGNTEAFF. CDR3 DNA sequence: TGTGCCAGCAGCGTTACAGGGAACACTGAAGCTTTCTTT.

In this sample, this clone turned up a few times. This sequence joins TRBV6-5 and TRBJ1-3; no clear D gene. Trimming left V 7 bases short and J 1 base short, with 11 bases between. The CDR3 totals 14 residues. In germline, CDR1 is MNHEY, CDR2 SVGAGI. The CDR3 DNA sequence: TGTGCCAGCACTTTCTCCGTTTCTGGAAACACCATATATTTT. Translated, it gives CASTFSVSGNTIYF.

The chain couples TRBV6-5 to TRBJ1-3; 8 nucleotides agree with TRBD1. The CDR3 is 15 residues long. The V gene's germline CDR1 is MNHEY and CDR2 SVGAGI. V lost 6 bases, J lost 3 bases, and 7 bases stayed unmatched. The CDR3 protein is CASRTAGTGGNTIYF. The CDR3 DNA reads TGTGCCAGCAGAACCGCCGGGACAGGTGGAAACACCATATATTTT.

V and J are TRBV7-2 and TRBJ1-4; unclear D gene. V was cut by 4 bases and J by 8 bases, with 17 bases left in between. In germline, CDR1 is SGHTA, CDR2 FQGNSA. This CDR3 region has 15 residues. Here the CDR3 reads CASSSRRAGYEKLFF. The DNA for the CDR3 is TGTGCCAGCAGCTCCCGGAGGGCGGGATACGAAAAACTGTTTTTT.

The genes are TRBV2 and TRBJ1-6; D remains unclear. Germline-derived CDR1 and CDR2 are SNHLY and FYNNEI. The CDR3 is made up of 12 amino acids. The CDR3 spells CALATFNSPLHF. In DNA form, the CDR3 reads TGTGCTTTAGCGACCTTTAATTCACCCCTCCACTTT.

The CDR3 DNA follows: TGTGCCAGCAAAGGGACAGGGTATAATAATTCACCCCTCCACTTT. Translated: CASKGTGYNNSPLHF. The gene calls are TRBV2 and TRBJ1-6; 9 nucleotides match TRBD1. Germline lookup yields CDR1 SNHLY and CDR2 FYNNEI. CDR3 length equals 15 residues. V lost 7 bases and J lost 5; bases outside the gene matches: 6.

This chain joins TRBV30 and TRBJ2-5, with 9 bases fitting TRBD2. This CDR3 region has 16 residues. Looked up from germline, CDR1 is GTSNPN and CDR2 is SVGIG (reference sequence). Written as DNA, the CDR3 is TGTTCCCTGGAGGAGGGCCGGGAGCGGGGGGCGGGGACCCAGTACTTC. Its translation: CSLEEGRERGAGTQYF.

The CDR3: CASRLRQGDAKNIQYF. Here the CDR3 DNA reads TGTGCCAGCAGGCTACGACAGGGTGACGCCAAAAACATTCAGTACTTC. The genes are TRBV27 and TRBJ2-4; 7 nucleotides match TRBD1. After removal of 6 bases from V and 1 base from J, the junction contained 9 bases not matched to a gene. The CDR3 extends over 16 amino acids. From germline, CDR1 is MNHEY and CDR2 SMNVEV (reference sequence).